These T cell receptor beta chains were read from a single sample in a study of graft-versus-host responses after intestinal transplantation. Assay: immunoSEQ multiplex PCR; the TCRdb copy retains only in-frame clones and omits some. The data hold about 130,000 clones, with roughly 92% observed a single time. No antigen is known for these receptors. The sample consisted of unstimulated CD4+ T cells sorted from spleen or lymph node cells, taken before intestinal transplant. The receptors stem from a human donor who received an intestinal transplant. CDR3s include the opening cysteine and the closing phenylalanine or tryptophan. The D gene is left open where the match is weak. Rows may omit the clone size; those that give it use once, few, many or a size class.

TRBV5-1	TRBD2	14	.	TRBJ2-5	TGCGCCAGCGCCCGGGCTAGCGGGGAAGAGACCCAGTACTTC	CASARASGEETQYF
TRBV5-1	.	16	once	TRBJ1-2	TGCGCCAGCAGCTGGGGAAGACAGGCCTCTAACTATGGCTACACCTTC	CASSWGRQASNYGYTF
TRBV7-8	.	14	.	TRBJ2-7	TGTGCCAGCAGCCCCCGACAGGGACTCTACGAGCAGTACTTC	CASSPRQGLYEQYF
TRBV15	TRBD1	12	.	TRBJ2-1	TGTGCCACCAGCAGGGACAGGAGATTGCAGTTCTTC	CATSRDRRLQFF
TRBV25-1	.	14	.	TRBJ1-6	TGTGCCAGCAGTGAAGGTTCCTATAATTCACCCCTCCACTTT	CASSEGSYNSPLHF
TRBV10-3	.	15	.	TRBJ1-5	TGTGCCATCAGTGACACAGGTTATAGCAATCAGCCCCAGCATTTT	CAISDTGYSNQPQHF
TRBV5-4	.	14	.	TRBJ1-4	TGTGCCAGCAGCTTGGGGGGCACTAATGAAAAACTGTTTTTT	CASSLGGTNEKLFF
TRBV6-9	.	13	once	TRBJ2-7	TGTGCCAGCAGTTCAGGGGTAACCTACGAGCAGTACTTC	CASSSGVTYEQYF
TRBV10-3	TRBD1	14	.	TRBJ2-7	TGTGCCATCAGGGGTAACAGGGGTCGGTCCGAGCAGTACTTC	CAIRGNRGRSEQYF
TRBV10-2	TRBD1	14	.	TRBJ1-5	TGCGCCAGCAAGACGACAGGGGGCAATCAGCCCCAGCATTTT	CASKTTGGNQPQHF
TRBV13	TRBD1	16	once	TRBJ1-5	TGTGCCAGCAGCTTATGGGACAGCCATATCAATCAGCCCCAGCATTTT	CASSLWDSHINQPQHF
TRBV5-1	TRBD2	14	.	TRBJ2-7	TGCGCCAGCAGCTCGGGGGGAAACGGCTACGAGCAGTACTTC	CASSSGGNGYEQYF
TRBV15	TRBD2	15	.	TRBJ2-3	TGTGCCACCTCCAGACTAGCCCGGCCCACAGATACGCAGTATTTT	CATSRLARPTDTQYF
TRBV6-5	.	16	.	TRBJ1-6	TGTGCCAGCAGTTATGGGAGAGGATGGCTTGGGTCACCCCTCCACTTT	CASSYGRGWLGSPLHF